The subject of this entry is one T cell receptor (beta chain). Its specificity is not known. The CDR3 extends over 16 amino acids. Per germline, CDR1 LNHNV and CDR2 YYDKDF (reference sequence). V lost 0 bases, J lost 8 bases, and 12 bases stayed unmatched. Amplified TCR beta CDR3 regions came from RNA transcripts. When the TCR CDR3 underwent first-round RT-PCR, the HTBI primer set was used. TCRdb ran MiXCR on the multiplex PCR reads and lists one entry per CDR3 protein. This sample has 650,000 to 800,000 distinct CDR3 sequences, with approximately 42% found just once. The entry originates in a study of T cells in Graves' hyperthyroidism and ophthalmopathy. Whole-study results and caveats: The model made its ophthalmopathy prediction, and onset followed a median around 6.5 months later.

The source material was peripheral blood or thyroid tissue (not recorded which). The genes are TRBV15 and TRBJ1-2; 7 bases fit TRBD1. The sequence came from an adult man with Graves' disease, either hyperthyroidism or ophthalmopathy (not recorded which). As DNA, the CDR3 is TGTGCCACCAGCAGAGACACCAGGGAGGGGGCGACGGGCTACACCTTC. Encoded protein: CATSRDTREGATGYTF. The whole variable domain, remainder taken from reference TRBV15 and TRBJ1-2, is DAMVIQNPRYQVTQFGKPVTLSCSQTLNHNVMYWYQQKSSQAPKLLFHYYDKDFNNEADTPDNFQSRRPNTSFCFLDIRSPGLGDTAMYLCATSRDTREGATGYTFGSGTRLTVV.